This record covers a single T cell receptor beta chain. The antigen remains unidentified. Combining a sample-barcoded 5' primer with a J-beta primer mix, a second PCR ran for roughly 7 to 11 cycles. TCRdb reprocessed the 5' RACE reads with MiXCR, giving one entry per CDR3 protein. The sample records about 1.5 million distinct CDR3 sequences, 42% being singletons. The data originate from a study of blood T cells in healthy people across ages. Notes on the study in general: A roughly linear fall in TCR beta diversity per million T cells was seen with increasing age. There were more naive CD4+ cells and higher diversity in long-lived donors than in aged donors.

The CDR3 consists of 14 residues. Germline CDR1 reads MNHNY; CDR2 reads SVGAGI (reference sequence). J gave up 3 bases and V 6 bases, and 6 bases lay outside the gene matches. The chain recombines TRBV6-6 with TRBJ2-7; 9 nucleotides agree with TRBD2. The sequenced material came from blood. This TCR was recovered from a woman under 30 in good health. CDR3 nucleotide sequence: TGTGCCAGCAGACCCTATAGCGGGAGCTACGAGCAGTACTTC. Its protein product is CASRPYSGSYEQYF.